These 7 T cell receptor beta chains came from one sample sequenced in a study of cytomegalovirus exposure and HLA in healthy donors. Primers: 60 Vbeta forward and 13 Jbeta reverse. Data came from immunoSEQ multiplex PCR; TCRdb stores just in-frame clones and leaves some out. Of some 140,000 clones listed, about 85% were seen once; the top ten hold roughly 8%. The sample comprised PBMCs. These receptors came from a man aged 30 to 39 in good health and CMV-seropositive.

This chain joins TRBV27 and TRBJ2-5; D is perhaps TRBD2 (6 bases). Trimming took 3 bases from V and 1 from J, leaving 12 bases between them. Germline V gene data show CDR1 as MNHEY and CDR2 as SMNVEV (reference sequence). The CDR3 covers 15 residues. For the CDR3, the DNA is TGTGCCAGCAGTTTCGGCGGGACTGGCCAAGAGACCCAGTACTTC. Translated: CASSFGGTGQETQYF.

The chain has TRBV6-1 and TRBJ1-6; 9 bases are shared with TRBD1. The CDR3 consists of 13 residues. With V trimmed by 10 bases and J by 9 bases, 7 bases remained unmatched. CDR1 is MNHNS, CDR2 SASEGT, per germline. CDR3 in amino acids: CAIRDREGSPLHF. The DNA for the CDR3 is TGTGCCATCCGGGACAGGGAAGGTTCACCCCTCCACTTT.

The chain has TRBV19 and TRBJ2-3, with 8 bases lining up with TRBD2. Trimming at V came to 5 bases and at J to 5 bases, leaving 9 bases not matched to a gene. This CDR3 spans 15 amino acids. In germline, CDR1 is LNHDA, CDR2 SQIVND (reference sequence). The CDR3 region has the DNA TGTGCCAGTAGTCCCATCGGGGGGGCTTTAGATACGCAGTATTTT. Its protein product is CASSPIGGALDTQYF.

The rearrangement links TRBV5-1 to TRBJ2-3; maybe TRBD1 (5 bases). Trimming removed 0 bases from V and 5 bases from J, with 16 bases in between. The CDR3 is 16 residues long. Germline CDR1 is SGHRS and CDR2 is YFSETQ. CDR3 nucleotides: TGCGCCAGCAGCTTGGGGGCAGTCTCTAGGGGAGATACGCAGTATTTT. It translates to CASSLGAVSRGDTQYF.

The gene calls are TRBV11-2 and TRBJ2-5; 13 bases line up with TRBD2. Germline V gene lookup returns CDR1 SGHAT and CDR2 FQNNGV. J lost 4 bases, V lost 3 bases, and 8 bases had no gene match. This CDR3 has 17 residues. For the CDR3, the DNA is TGTGCCAGCAGCTTGAGTAAACTAGCGGGAGGGCTAGAGACCCAGTACTTC. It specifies CASSLSKLAGGLETQYF. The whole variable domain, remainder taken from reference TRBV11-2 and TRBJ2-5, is EAGVAQSPRYKIIEKRQSVAFWCNPISGHATLYWYQQILGQGPKLLIQFQNNGVVDDSQLPKDRFSAERLKGVDSTLKIQPAKLEDSAVYLCASSLSKLAGGLETQYFGPGTRLLVL.

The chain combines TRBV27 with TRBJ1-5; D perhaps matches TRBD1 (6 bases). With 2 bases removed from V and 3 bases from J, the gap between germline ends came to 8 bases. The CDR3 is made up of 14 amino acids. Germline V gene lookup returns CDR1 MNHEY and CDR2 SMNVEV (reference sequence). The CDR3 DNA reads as TGTGCCAGCAGTTTAACAGGGTACAATCAGCCCCAGCATTTT. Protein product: CASSLTGYNQPQHF.

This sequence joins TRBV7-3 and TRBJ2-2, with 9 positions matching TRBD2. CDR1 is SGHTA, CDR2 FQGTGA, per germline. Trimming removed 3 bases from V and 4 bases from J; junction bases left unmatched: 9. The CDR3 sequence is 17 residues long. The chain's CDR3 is CASSLSSGRRSTGELFF. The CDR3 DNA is TGTGCCAGCAGCTTGTCCAGCGGGAGGCGAAGCACCGGGGAGCTGTTTTTT.